These 29 T cell receptor beta chains came from one sample sequenced in a study of blood T cell repertoires in COVID-19. This table comes from immunoSEQ multiplex PCR, and its TCRdb copy is limited to in-frame clones, with some not included. Among over 200,000 clones listed, about 85% were seen once. The sample comprised peripheral blood. The receptors stem from a woman aged 80 or over with acute or convalescent COVID-19.

The rearrangement uses TRBV28 and TRBJ1-2, with unresolved D. In germline, CDR1 is MDHEN, CDR2 SYDVKM. The CDR3 is 15 amino acids. The V and J ends lost 3 bases and 4 bases respectively, with 15 bases between them. CDR3 protein: CASSLGRISGYGYTF. The DNA for the CDR3 is TGTGCCAGCAGTTTGGGTCGGATCTCGGGCTATGGCTACACCTTC.

The chain is built from TRBV5-4 and TRBJ2-2; TRBD1 matches at 8 bases. The CDR3 spans 15 residues. Looked up from germline, CDR1 is SGHNT and CDR2 is YYREEE (reference sequence). Trimming removed 3 bases from V and 2 bases from J; junction bases left unmatched: 3. The DNA of the CDR3 is TGTGCCAGCAGCTCGGACAGGGATAACACCGGGGAGCTGTTTTTT. It yields the protein CASSSDRDNTGELFF. The full variable domain, completed using reference TRBV5-4 and TRBJ2-2, is ETGVTQSPTHLIKTRGQQVTLRCSSQSGHNTVSWYQQALGQGPQFIFQYYREEENGRGNFPPRFSGLQFPNYSSELNVNALELDDSALYLCASSSDRDNTGELFFGEGSRLTVL.

A single count supports this clone. This chain uses TRBV6-5 with TRBJ1-4, with D hard to call. The CDR3 totals 13 residues. Germline V gives CDR1 MNHEY, CDR2 SVGAGI. The germline V and J ends were trimmed by 6 bases and 5 bases, with 10 bases remaining between them. CDR3 coding DNA: TGTGCCAGCAGAAGGACTCTCAATGAAAAACTGTTTTTT. It codes for CASRRTLNEKLFF.

The chain carries TRBV5-1 and TRBJ2-1; 8 bases fit TRBD2. The CDR3 is 13 amino acids. Germline loops: CDR1 SGHRS, CDR2 YFSETQ. Germline trimming cut 4 bases from V and 7 bases from J; bases unmatched to any gene: 4. CDR3 residues: CASSAGGGNEQFF. In nucleotides, the CDR3 is TGCGCCAGCAGCGCGGGGGGCGGAAATGAGCAGTTCTTC.

The chain is built from TRBV4-1 and TRBJ1-4; D perhaps matches TRBD1 (6 bases). The CDR3 extends over 14 amino acids. Looked up from germline, CDR1 is MGHRA and CDR2 is YSYEKL. Trimming left V 4 bases short and J 5 bases short, with 11 bases between. The CDR3 sequence is CASSLRDKNEKLFF. Here the CDR3 DNA reads TGCGCCAGCAGCCTCCGGGACAAGAATGAAAAACTGTTTTTT.

The chain links TRBV5-1 to TRBJ2-7, with 11 positions matching TRBD2. CDR3 size: 15 residues. Germline V gene lookup returns CDR1 SGHRS and CDR2 YFSETQ. The V gene end was trimmed by 0 bases and the J gene end by 3 bases; junction bases not matched to a gene: 2. As DNA, the CDR3 is TGCGCCAGCAGCTTGGGACTAGCGGGGATCTACGAGCAGTACTTC. Translated: CASSLGLAGIYEQYF.

CDR3 sequence reads: CASSDGQATGELFF. The CDR3 DNA is TGTGCCAGCAGTGATGGGCAGGCCACCGGGGAGCTGTTTTTT. The chain has TRBV2 and TRBJ2-2; D gene uncertain. V lost 3 bases and J 4 bases, leaving 9 bases between the germline ends. Germline V gene data show CDR1 as SNHLY and CDR2 as FYNNEI. The CDR3 extends over 14 amino acids.

The rearrangement joins TRBV6-5 to TRBJ2-3; a weak D match, TRBD1 (5 bases). Trimming removed 0 bases from V and 0 bases from J, with 10 bases in between. The CDR3 loop spans 16 amino acids. The V gene's germline CDR1 is MNHEY and CDR2 SVGAGI. The chain's CDR3 is CASSYSVGPSTDTQYF. CDR3 in DNA: TGTGCCAGCAGTTACTCGGTGGGGCCTAGCACAGATACGCAGTATTTT.

This chain connects TRBV10-1 to TRBJ1-1; a possible D gene is TRBD1 (5 bases). V was clipped by 0 bases and J by 3 bases, with 11 bases between them. The CDR3 has 15 amino acids. Germline CDR1 reads WNHNN; CDR2 reads SYGVQD (reference sequence). The CDR3 sequence is CASSESGGLYTEAFF. The CDR3 DNA follows: TGCGCCAGCAGTGAGTCGGGGGGTTTGTACACTGAAGCTTTCTTT.

The CDR3 here is CASNKDSQDGVRETQYF. Written as DNA, the CDR3 is TGCGCCAGCAACAAAGACTCCCAAGACGGGGTAAGAGAGACCCAGTACTTC. The chain links TRBV5-1 to TRBJ2-5; the D gene is possibly TRBD2 (5 bases). Trimming took off 6 bases at V and 4 bases at J, with 25 bases between the two ends. This CDR3 has 17 residues. CDR1 and CDR2 (germline): SGHRS, YFSETQ.

This chain uses TRBV24-1 with TRBJ2-6; D gene uncertain. Per germline, CDR1 KGHDR and CDR2 SFDVKD. The CDR3 has 15 amino acids. V lost 1 base and J 0 bases, leaving 3 bases between the germline ends. CDR3 sequence reads: CATSDLYSGANVLTF. CDR3 nucleotide sequence: TGTGCCACCAGTGATTTATACTCTGGGGCCAACGTCCTGACTTTC.

This chain connects TRBV6-1 to TRBJ1-4; D might be TRBD1 (6 bases). The V end was cut by 0 bases, the J end by 8 bases, with 28 bases between. There are 20 residues in the CDR3. The germline gives CDR1 MNHNS, CDR2 SASEGT. CDR3 nucleotides: TGTGCCAGCAGTGAAGCTGGAGGGGGAGGGACGGTGGGCTTTGGGGAAAAACTGTTTTTT. Translation: CASSEAGGGGTVGFGEKLFF.

The gene calls are TRBV3-1 (or the pseudogene TRBV3-2) and TRBJ2-7; D possibly corresponds to TRBD2 (6 bases). CDR1 LGHDT and CDR2 YNNKEL come from the germline V gene (reference sequence). Trimming cost V 4 bases and J 6 bases, with 22 bases left between them. The length of the CDR3 is 16 residues. DNA for the CDR3: TGTGCCAGCAGCCTCCCCGGGTTGGGCCCGACTAGCGAGCAGTACTTC. Encoded protein: CASSLPGLGPTSEQYF.

The chain is built from TRBV18 and TRBJ2-7; 7 nucleotides agree with TRBD2. J gave up 3 bases and V 2 bases, and 7 bases lay outside the gene matches. This CDR3 spans 15 amino acids. Germline V lookup: CDR1 KGHSH, CDR2 LQKENI. In DNA form, the CDR3 reads TGTGCCAGCTCACCATCGGGAGGAGGAAACTACGAGCAGTACTTC. Amino acid sequence: CASSPSGGGNYEQYF. Full variable domain (missing parts from reference TRBV18 and TRBJ2-7): NAGVMQNPRHLVRRRGQEARLRCSPMKGHSHVYWYRQLPEEGLKFMVYLQKENIIDESGMPKERFSAEFPKEGPSILRIQQVVRGDSAAYFCASSPSGGGNYEQYFGPGTRLTVT.

The chain couples TRBV7-2 to TRBJ2-3; possible D gene TRBD1, 6 bases. Looked up from germline, CDR1 is SGHTA and CDR2 is FQGNSA. Trimming left V 2 bases short and J 3 bases short, with 18 bases between. This CDR3 contains 17 residues. The CDR3 region has the DNA TGTGCCAGCAGCTTAAATGGTGGGGGCGCTTTGACAGATACGCAGTATTTT. Amino acids: CASSLNGGGALTDTQYF.

J is TRBJ2-3 and V is TRBV5-1, with D uncertain. CDR3 length: 14 amino acids. The germline CDR1 and CDR2 sequences are SGHRS and YFSETQ. Trimming took off 0 bases at V and 0 bases at J, with 5 bases between the two ends. The CDR3 reads CASSLGGSTDTQYF. CDR3 DNA sequence: TGCGCCAGCAGCTTGGGTGGCAGCACAGATACGCAGTATTTT.

The chain is built from TRBV6-5 and TRBJ1-2, with 12 bases matching TRBD1. Germline V gene lookup returns CDR1 MNHEY and CDR2 SVGAGI. This CDR3 has 15 residues. J was trimmed by 8 bases and V by 7 bases; bases with no gene match: 11. CDR3 protein: CASTRPGDRGQGYTF. DNA for the CDR3: TGTGCCAGCACCAGACCCGGGGACAGGGGGCAGGGCTACACCTTC.

The chain has TRBV6-1 and TRBJ2-1; tentatively, D is TRBD1 (6 bases). The CDR3 runs 19 residues. Germline CDR1 MNHNS, CDR2 SASEGT. Trimming shortened V by 2 bases and J by 2 bases, and 22 bases separated the two germline ends. CDR3 in DNA: TGTGCCAGCAGTGAAAGGGGGATGGTGGCAGGGCTGACCTACAATGAGCAGTTCTTC. Protein product: CASSERGMVAGLTYNEQFF.

Only a few counts were recorded for this clone. This chain connects TRBV18 to TRBJ2-1, with a weak D call TRBD2 (6 bases). Germline V CDR1 and CDR2: KGHSH, LQKENI. This CDR3 region has 15 residues. Trimming took off 5 bases at V and 11 bases at J, with 22 bases between the two ends. CDR3 protein: CASSDGTPPGVQQFF. In DNA, the CDR3 is TGTGCCAGCTCAGACGGGACTCCGCCTGGTGTGCAGCAGTTCTTC.

The V and J genes are TRBV6-5 and TRBJ1-2; 9 positions agree with TRBD1. The CDR3 consists of 15 residues. Germline values: CDR1 MNHEY, CDR2 SVGAGI. Trimming took 6 bases from V and 2 from J; bases not matched to a gene: 7. The CDR3, as DNA: TGTGCCAGCAGCCAACAGGGGGCCATCAACTATGGCTACACCTTC. Translation gives CASSQQGAINYGYTF.

V is TRBV2 and J is TRBJ2-5, with 10 bases fitting TRBD2. After removal of 8 bases from V and 4 bases from J, the junction contained 10 bases not matched to a gene. The CDR3 spans 15 residues. The V gene's germline CDR1 is SNHLY and CDR2 FYNNEI. The CDR3 region has the DNA TGTGCCAGCGGCTGGGCTAGCGGGAGTAGAGAGACCCAGTACTTC. The encoded protein is CASGWASGSRETQYF.

The chain joins TRBV2 to TRBJ1-4; weak D call: TRBD1 (5 bases). V was clipped by 7 bases and J by 7 bases, with 16 bases between them. The CDR3 loop spans 14 amino acids. From germline, CDR1 is SNHLY and CDR2 FYNNEI. CDR3 region: CASNKGQGGEKLFF. The CDR3, as DNA: TGTGCCAGCAATAAGGGTCAGGGTGGTGAAAAACTGTTTTTT.

This clone was seen a handful of times. The gene calls are TRBV5-1 and TRBJ2-1; 14 nucleotides match TRBD2. The germline V gene has CDR1 SGHRS and CDR2 YFSETQ. V lost 4 bases to trimming and J lost 7 bases; unmatched junction nucleotides: 7. The length of the CDR3 is 16 residues. The CDR3 loop reads CASSPVTSGGVNEQFF. CDR3 coding DNA: TGCGCCAGCAGCCCAGTGACTAGCGGGGGGGTTAATGAGCAGTTCTTC.

The V call is TRBV2, the J call TRBJ1-4; 7 bases match TRBD1. CDR1 is SNHLY and CDR2 is FYNNEI in the germline V gene. This CDR3 contains 15 residues. V shed 6 bases, J shed 6 bases, and the junction held 10 bases outside the gene matches. The CDR3 nucleotides read TGTGCCAGCAGGGGCAGAGGGGGCCGTTATGAAAAACTGTTTTTT. Amino acids: CASRGRGGRYEKLFF.

The chain joins TRBV19 to TRBJ2-2; D not certain. Germline V gene lookup returns CDR1 LNHDA and CDR2 SQIVND (reference sequence). The CDR3 spans 13 residues. V was shortened by 3 bases and J by 3 bases, with 5 bases between the two germline ends. CDR3 region: CASSIGHTGELFF. In nucleotides, the CDR3 is TGTGCCAGTAGTATTGGGCACACCGGGGAGCTGTTTTTT.

This chain joins TRBV7-3 and TRBJ2-7, with D tentatively TRBD2 (6 bases). Germline CDR1 is SGHTA and CDR2 is FQGTGA. The CDR3 is 15 residues long. Trimming left V 1 base short and J 0 bases short, with 10 bases between. CDR3 sequence reads: CASSLREATSYEQYF. The CDR3 bases are TGTGCCAGCAGCTTAAGGGAGGCCACCTCCTACGAGCAGTACTTC.

The V and J genes are TRBV12-3 or TRBV12-4 and TRBJ1-2; 7 nucleotides agree with TRBD1. The CDR3 runs to 13 residues. The ends lost 6 bases at V and 4 bases at J; junction bases unmatched: 5. The CDR3 loop is CASRAQGGYGYTF. CDR3 sequence (DNA): TGTGCCAGCAGAGCGCAGGGGGGCTATGGCTACACCTTC.

The chain is built from TRBV19 and TRBJ2-6; 7 bases align to TRBD1. The CDR3 covers 15 residues. Trimming cost V 7 bases and J 4 bases; bases outside gene matches: 7. CDR1 LNHDA and CDR2 SQIVND come from the germline V gene (reference sequence). The CDR3, as DNA: TGTGCCAGTACCCCCAGGGGGACAGGGGCCAACGTCCTGACTTTC. Its translation is CASTPRGTGANVLTF.

This clone has only one observation. The V call is TRBV11-3, the J call TRBJ2-7; a possible D gene is TRBD2 (6 bases). The CDR3 totals 13 residues. Germline V gene data show CDR1 as SGHNT and CDR2 as YENEEA. V lost 1 base and J lost 4, with 8 bases in between. CDR3 residues: CASSLAGEYEQYF. CDR3 DNA sequence: TGTGCCAGCAGCTTAGCGGGGGAGTACGAGCAGTACTTC.